The clone carrying this T cell receptor (beta chain) was counted a few times. Its antigen is unknown. This CDR3 is 14 amino acids long. Trimming removed 4 bases at V and 0 bases at J, with 9 bases between. Germline lookup yields CDR1 MGHDK and CDR2 SYGVNS. These data are taken from a study of regulatory T cells in long-lasting Graves disease. Turning to the study itself: Graves' patients with a new diagnosis had received antithyroid drugs under 3 months.

General study points: Favoring TRBV28, TRBJ1-2 and TRBJ2-5 was a feature seen in persistent disease.

Libraries of TCR beta came from iRepertoire HTBI primers plus Arm-PCR of CDR3 regions. TCRdb fed the multiplex PCR reads into MiXCR, producing one record per CDR3 protein. The sample has about 540,000 distinct CDR3 sequences, less than 15% seen once. Specified time point: newly diagnosed GD, antithyroid drugs for less than 3 months. PBMC-derived RNA was used for the TCR library. In addition, the sample was reused for a study of T cells in Graves' hyperthyroidism and ophthalmopathy.

V is TRBV25-1 and J is TRBJ2-5; D possibly uses TRBD1 or TRBD2 (6 bases each). Sequencing used peripheral blood mononuclear cells (PBMCs), obtained at new diagnosis, from a patient treated with antithyroid drugs. The receptor's source is a man aged 25-45 years with Graves disease. The CDR3 is CASSGGTYQETQYF. For the CDR3, the DNA is TGTGCCAGCAGTGGCGGGACATACCAAGAGACCCAGTACTTC.